The entry that follows covers one T cell receptor (beta chain) sequence. The data were taken from a study of T cell changes during pregnancy in multiple sclerosis. With 2 bases removed from V and 3 bases from J, the gap between germline ends came to 20 bases. Germline-derived CDR1 and CDR2 are SGHTA and FQGNSA. The CDR3 length is 17 residues. The assay was immunoSEQ multiplex PCR, and TCRdb's table has in-frame clones only and misses some. The repertoire holds about 96,000 clones, with over 80% as singletons. The clonotype comes from a female donor with multiple sclerosis, enrolled in a pregnancy study. The chain uses TRBV7-2 and TRBJ2-7; D may be TRBD2 (5 bases). The specimen was peripheral blood, collected in the first trimester of pregnancy. The CDR3 loop is CASSLFGPSSGVYEQYF. The CDR3 region has the DNA TGTGCCAGCAGCTTATTTGGCCCTTCCAGCGGTGTCTACGAGCAGTACTTC.